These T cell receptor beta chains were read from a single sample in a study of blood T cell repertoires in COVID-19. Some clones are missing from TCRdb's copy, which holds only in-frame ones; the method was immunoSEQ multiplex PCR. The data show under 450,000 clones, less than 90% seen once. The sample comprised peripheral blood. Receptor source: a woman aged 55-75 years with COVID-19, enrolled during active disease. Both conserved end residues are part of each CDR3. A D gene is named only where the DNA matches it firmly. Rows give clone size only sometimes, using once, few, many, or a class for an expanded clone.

CASSFSREQFF TGTGCCAGCAGCTTTTCTCGGGAGCAGTTCTTC TRBV7-2 - - TRBJ2-1
CASSPRAQGATNYGYTF TGTGCCAGCTCACCACGAGCCCAGGGGGCGACTAACTATGGCTACACCTTC TRBV18 TRBD1 - TRBJ1-2
CASSPRGRINTEAFF TGCGCCAGCAGCCCCAGGGGGCGCATAAACACTGAAGCTTTCTTT TRBV5-1 TRBD1 - TRBJ1-1
CASSAGSNYGYTF TGTGCCAGCAGTGCCGGGTCTAACTATGGCTACACCTTC TRBV6-4 - - TRBJ1-2
CASRQSTNYNSPLHF TGCGCCAGCAGACAGAGTACCAACTATAATTCACCCCTCCACTTT TRBV5-1 - few TRBJ1-6
CASRVDRAEETQYF TGTGCCAGCAGGGTAGACAGGGCAGAAGAGACCCAGTACTTC TRBV14 TRBD1 - TRBJ2-5
CASSQQGARRETQYF TGTGCCAGCAGTCAACAGGGGGCAAGAAGAGAGACCCAGTACTTC TRBV27 TRBD1 once TRBJ2-5
CASSARTGNPNQPQHF TGTGCCAGTAGTGCCCGGACAGGGAACCCGAATCAGCCCCAGCATTTT TRBV19 TRBD1 few TRBJ1-5
CASSGRTTYEQYF TGTGCCAGCAGCGGCCGGACAACCTACGAGCAGTACTTC TRBV5-5 - - TRBJ2-7
CASSAGTRAQNEQFF TGTGCCAGCAGCGCGGGGACACGGGCACAGAATGAGCAGTTCTTC TRBV9 - - TRBJ2-1
CASSLVDFSYNEQFF TGTGCCAGCAGCTTGGTGGACTTCTCCTACAATGAGCAGTTCTTC TRBV5-6 - once TRBJ2-1
CASSPDPDSYGYTF TGTGCCAGCAGCCCCGACCCCGACAGCTATGGCTACACCTTC TRBV7-3 - - TRBJ1-2
CAISEVSGVAKNIQYF TGTGCCATCAGTGAAGTTTCAGGGGTAGCCAAAAACATTCAGTACTTC TRBV10-3 - - TRBJ2-4
CASSPAGDTPYEQYF TGCGCCAGCAGCCCGGCGGGGGACACCCCCTACGAGCAGTACTTC TRBV5-1 - - TRBJ2-7
CASSPGTVNEKLFF TGTGCCAGCTCCCCGGGGACAGTGAATGAAAAACTGTTTTTT TRBV14 TRBD1 - TRBJ1-4
CASSIPSRDTQYF TGTGCCAGTAGTATCCCTAGCCGGGATACGCAGTATTTT TRBV19 - - TRBJ2-3
CASSPGQGAQGEKLFF TGTGCCAGCAGCCCGGGACAGGGGGCCCAAGGTGAAAAACTGTTTTTT TRBV5-8 TRBD1 - TRBJ1-4
CASSNPGSANEKLFF TGTGCCAGCAGCAATCCGGGATCCGCTAATGAAAAACTGTTTTTT TRBV5-6 - - TRBJ1-4
CASRGLAGGWETQYF TGTGCCAGTCGGGGACTAGCGGGGGGTTGGGAGACCCAGTACTTC TRBV19 TRBD2 once TRBJ2-5
CASSSGQSNQPQHF TGTGCCAGCAGCTCAGGACAAAGCAATCAGCCCCAGCATTTT TRBV7-2 - - TRBJ1-5
CASSQELSLAYEQYF TGTGCCAGCAGCCAAGAATTGTCCCTTGCCTACGAGCAGTACTTC TRBV4-2 - - TRBJ2-7
CASSLPGQGLGEQYF TGTGCCAGCAGTTTACCGGGACAGGGGTTGGGTGAGCAGTACTTC TRBV6-2/TRBV6-3 TRBD1 - TRBJ2-7
CAIRGGLSTDTQYF TGTGCCATCAGGGGGGGGCTGAGCACAGATACGCAGTATTTT TRBV10-3 - - TRBJ2-3
CASSLSTGGVDGYTF TGTGCCAGCAGCCTCTCAACAGGGGGCGTCGATGGCTACACCTTC TRBV9 TRBD1 - TRBJ1-2
CASRDRVMLNTEAFF TGTGCCAGCCGGGACAGGGTTATGTTGAACACTGAAGCTTTCTTT TRBV27 TRBD1 - TRBJ1-1
CASSLRQGGTDTQYF TGCGCCAGCAGCCTTAGACAGGGGGGAACAGATACGCAGTATTTT TRBV5-1 TRBD1 - TRBJ2-3
CATEGVSETQYF TGTGCCACCGAAGGGGTATCGGAGACCCAGTACTTC TRBV2 - - TRBJ2-5
CASSHDRASSYEQYF TGTGCCAGCAGCCACGACAGGGCCAGCTCCTACGAGCAGTACTTC TRBV14 TRBD1 - TRBJ2-7
CASSLIHGLPPKEQFF TGTGCCAGCAGCTTAATCCACGGACTTCCCCCTAAGGAGCAGTTCTTC TRBV7-3 - - TRBJ2-1
CASSLGLASYNEQFF TGTGCCAGCAGCCTCGGACTAGCTTCCTACAATGAGCAGTTCTTC TRBV7-3 TRBD2 - TRBJ2-1
CASIEDNYGYTF TGTGCCAGCATAGAGGATAACTATGGCTACACCTTC TRBV2 - few TRBJ1-2
CASSPSRGGPGTDTQYF TGTGCCAGCAGCCCCTCCCGGGGGGGCCCGGGGACAGATACGCAGTATTTT TRBV11-3 TRBD2 once TRBJ2-3
CASSAQMNTEAFF TGTGCCAGCAGTGCACAGATGAACACTGAAGCTTTCTTT TRBV2 - once TRBJ1-1
CASSQGGLANTGELFF TGTGCCAGCAGCCAAGGAGGGTTAGCTAACACCGGGGAGCTGTTTTTT TRBV3-1/TRBV3-2 - - TRBJ2-2
CASSYGLAGSNEQFF TGTGCCAGCAGTTACGGCCTAGCGGGAAGCAATGAGCAGTTCTTC TRBV6-5 TRBD2 - TRBJ2-1
CASSFGQGFYNEQFF TGTGCCAGCAGTTTCGGGCAGGGGTTCTACAATGAGCAGTTCTTC TRBV27 - - TRBJ2-1
CASSTTSRGEQFF TGTGCCAGCAGTACGACTAGCCGAGGTGAGCAGTTCTTC TRBV12-3/TRBV12-4 TRBD2 - TRBJ2-1
CASGSHRVENTIYF TGTGCCAGCGGCTCCCACCGGGTGGAAAACACCATATATTTT TRBV2 - - TRBJ1-3